This section outlines one T cell receptor beta chain sequence together with its context. The antigen remains undetermined. This specimen comes from a study of shared clonotypes between healthy human individuals. Generated by immunoSEQ multiplex PCR, the TCRdb table keeps only in-frame clones and is missing some. The sample includes roughly 510,000 clones, about 80% seen only once; the top ten take around 12%. Study observations and caveats: Sampling involved blood alone; tissue repertoires likely differ.

Germline V gives CDR1 MGHRA, CDR2 YSYEKL. Trimming took 4 bases from V and 1 from J, leaving 11 bases between them. The CDR3 contains 14 residues. The rearrangement links TRBV4-1 to TRBJ2-7; tentatively, D is TRBD1 (7 bases). The receptor was isolated from a middle-aged woman in good health. Some clones in this sample may be carry-over from other donors' samples. The sequenced sample consisted of PBMCs. CDR3 sequence: CASSRSGGSYEQYF. For the CDR3, the DNA is TGCGCCAGCAGCCGCTCAGGGGGGTCCTACGAGCAGTACTTC.